One sample yielded the 15 T cell receptor beta chains listed below, sequenced in a study of blood T cell repertoires in COVID-19. Clones were sequenced by immunoSEQ multiplex PCR, and TCRdb holds only the in-frame ones, with some missing. This sample has around 500,000 clones, with 80% to 90% found just once. The sample taken for sequencing was peripheral blood. Source of these receptors: a human donor in a cohort sampled during active COVID-19.

The chain joins TRBV3-1 (or the pseudogene TRBV3-2) to TRBJ1-6; 10 positions agree with TRBD1. There are 14 residues in the CDR3. Trimming cost V 5 bases and J 6 bases; bases outside gene matches: 1. CDR1 is LGHDT and CDR2 is YNNKEL in the germline V gene (reference sequence). In nucleotides, the CDR3 is TGTGCCAGCAGCGACAGGGGGCTTAATTCACCCCTCCACTTT. Translated, it gives CASSDRGLNSPLHF.

This clone was recorded once. The V call is TRBV19, the J call TRBJ2-1, with TRBD2 matching 7 bases. V lost 2 bases to trimming and J lost 5 bases; unmatched junction nucleotides: 3. This CDR3 comprises 14 residues. Germline V gene sequence: CDR1 LNHDA, CDR2 SQIVND (reference sequence). The CDR3 region is CASSILADHNEQFF. CDR3 nucleotide sequence: TGTGCCAGTAGTATACTAGCGGATCACAATGAGCAGTTCTTC.

The chain links TRBV12-2 to TRBJ2-2; TRBD2 is taken as the D call from the table, unchecked against the DNA. TRBV12-2 has pseudogene status. The CDR3 length is 18 residues. CDR3 amino acids: CASRPRWPGRANTGELFF. CDR3 nucleotide sequence: TGTGCAAGTCGCCCCCGATGGCCCGGGAGGGCGAACACCGGGGAGCTGTTTTTT.

This chain uses TRBV2 with TRBJ1-5; perhaps TRBD1 as D (6 bases). CDR1 and CDR2 from the germline V gene are SNHLY and FYNNEI. The CDR3 has 15 residues. Trimming cost V 0 bases and J 9 bases, with 15 bases left between them. Written as DNA, the CDR3 is TGTGCCAGCAGTGAAGCCCGACAGGCCCAAAGGCCCCAGCATTTT. Its protein product is CASSEARQAQRPQHF.

J is TRBJ2-7 and V is TRBV28, with 8 bases identical to TRBD1. Per the germline V gene, CDR1 is MDHEN and CDR2 is SYDVKM. Trimming at V came to 2 bases and at J to 4 bases, leaving 7 bases not matched to a gene. There are 15 residues in the CDR3. CDR3 DNA sequence: TGTGCCAGCAGTTTAGACAGGGGACTTTTGTACGAGCAGTACTTC. Encoded protein: CASSLDRGLLYEQYF.

The V and J genes are TRBV18 and TRBJ2-5, with 8 bases fitting TRBD2. The germline V gene has CDR1 KGHSH and CDR2 LQKENI. With 6 bases clipped from V and 7 bases from J, the junction kept 16 bases outside the gene matches. The CDR3 sequence is 16 residues long. The CDR3 DNA reads as TGTGCCAGCTCCTCAGCGGGAGAAGTCCTAACGGGGACCCAGTACTTC. The encoded protein is CASSSAGEVLTGTQYF.

This clone was picked up many times. The chain recombines TRBV6-2 or TRBV6-3 with TRBJ1-4, with TRBD1 matching over 7 bases. Per the germline V gene, CDR1 is MNHEY and CDR2 is SVGEGT. The length of the CDR3 is 14 residues. After removal of 6 bases from V and 8 bases from J, the junction contained 9 bases not matched to a gene. CDR3 in amino acids: CASSPGTDREKLFF. The CDR3 DNA follows: TGTGCCAGCAGCCCCGGGACAGATCGGGAAAAACTGTTTTTT.

The chain links TRBV29-1 to TRBJ2-3; 10 nucleotides align to TRBD2. The junction had 9 bases not matched to a gene; V was cut back by 5 bases and J by 1 base. The CDR3 consists of 16 residues. CDR1 is SQVTM, CDR2 ANQGSEA, per germline. The CDR3 protein is CSVIGLAAFRTDTQYF. In nucleotides, the CDR3 is TGCAGCGTTATCGGACTAGCGGCCTTTCGCACAGATACGCAGTATTTT.

This CDR3 reads CASSYSGRGNEQFF. Here the CDR3 DNA reads TGTGCCAGCAGTTATAGCGGGAGGGGCAATGAGCAGTTCTTC. The rearrangement links TRBV2 to TRBJ2-1; 11 bases fit TRBD2. The CDR3 runs to 14 residues. V lost 5 bases, J lost 6 bases, and 3 bases stayed unmatched. CDR1 is SNHLY, CDR2 FYNNEI, per germline.

The chain employs TRBV3-1 (or the pseudogene TRBV3-2) and TRBJ2-3; D ambiguous. Germline CDR1 and CDR2: LGHDT and YNNKEL (reference sequence). The CDR3 runs to 14 residues. Deletions cut 2 bases from V and 1 base from J, with 7 bases between. The CDR3 sequence is CASSQTQGTDTQYF. The CDR3 coding sequence is TGTGCCAGCAGCCAAACGCAGGGCACAGATACGCAGTATTTT.

The table lists this clone with a count of one. The J gene is TRBJ2-1, the V gene TRBV6-5; TRBD2 matches at 10 bases. The V gene end was trimmed by 5 bases and the J gene end by 7 bases; junction bases not matched to a gene: 8. The V gene's germline CDR1 is MNHEY and CDR2 SVGAGI. The CDR3 is made up of 15 amino acids. The CDR3 DNA reads as TGTGCCAGCAGTCTCGCTAGCGGGAGCGGGAATGAGCAGTTCTTC. Translating gives CASSLASGSGNEQFF.

In its sample, this clone was seen once. The chain carries TRBV5-4 and TRBJ2-7, with 7 bases that match TRBD2. Germline trimming cut 2 bases from V and 1 base from J; bases unmatched to any gene: 12. The CDR3 has 17 residues. Germline lookup yields CDR1 SGHNT and CDR2 YYREEE (reference sequence). In DNA, the CDR3 is TGTGCCAGCAGCTTAGGCGGAACGGGAGGTCGATCCTACGAGCAGTACTTC. Translating gives CASSLGGTGGRSYEQYF.

The chain joins TRBV6-5 to TRBJ2-1; tentatively, D is TRBD2 (5 bases). The CDR3 length is 15 residues. CDR1 and CDR2 (germline): MNHEY, SVGAGI. Trimming took off 0 bases at V and 3 bases at J, with 9 bases between the two ends. The CDR3 DNA follows: TGTGCCAGCAGTTACTCAGCGGAGAACTACAATGAGCAGTTCTTC. Translation gives CASSYSAENYNEQFF.

The J gene is TRBJ2-5, the V gene TRBV19, with TRBD1 matching over 9 bases. V gave up 3 bases and J gave up 3 bases; unmatched junction bases: 11. The germline V gene has CDR1 LNHDA and CDR2 SQIVND (reference sequence). The CDR3 loop spans 17 amino acids. Here the CDR3 DNA reads TGTGCCAGTAGTATCGGACAGGGGACGGGAGATGAAGAGACCCAGTACTTC. The encoded protein is CASSIGQGTGDEETQYF.

The rearrangement links TRBV2 to TRBJ1-1, with no clear D. Trimming took 4 bases from V and 0 from J, leaving 9 bases between them. The CDR3 has 14 residues. The germline V gene has CDR1 SNHLY and CDR2 FYNNEI. CDR3 residues: CASSALGMNTEAFF. CDR3 coding DNA: TGTGCCAGCAGTGCACTGGGCATGAACACTGAAGCTTTCTTT.